The 8 T cell receptor beta chains reported below all come from one sample, sequenced in a study of cytomegalovirus exposure and HLA in healthy donors. A multiplex PCR was run with 60 Vbeta primers and 13 Jbeta primers. Profiling relied on immunoSEQ multiplex PCR, and the TCRdb table lists in-frame clones only, not all of them. The sample lists about 130,000 clones; around 67% were seen once. The sequencing input was PBMCs. Receptors were obtained from a man aged 18-30 years in good health and CMV-seropositive.

V usage is TRBV5-1 and J usage is TRBJ2-2, with a tentative D call TRBD2 (6 bases). The V gene lost 4 bases and the J gene lost 4 bases, with 17 bases spanning the gap. Germline V gives CDR1 SGHRS, CDR2 YFSETQ. This CDR3 has 16 amino acids. The CDR3 is CASSPHGGWGTGELFF. The CDR3, as DNA: TGCGCCAGCAGCCCTCACGGGGGATGGGGCACCGGGGAGCTGTTTTTT.

The gene calls are TRBV6-6 and TRBJ2-7; TRBD1 agrees at 9 bases. The CDR3 loop spans 15 amino acids. Trimming at V came to 4 bases and at J to 1 base, leaving 5 bases not matched to a gene. Germline CDR1 is MNHNY and CDR2 is SVGAGI (reference sequence). CDR3 amino acids: CASSWVGTGSYEQYF. DNA of the CDR3: TGTGCCAGCAGTTGGGTCGGGACAGGGTCCTACGAGCAGTACTTC.

A few counts support this clone. The V call is TRBV6-4, the J call TRBJ2-3; 8 positions agree with TRBD2. The CDR3 length is 15 residues. Unmatched junction bases numbered 8, after V lost 4 bases and J lost 5 bases. CDR1 is MRHNA, CDR2 SNTAGT, per germline. The CDR3 nucleotides read TGTGCCAGCAGTGTGGGTAGCGGGATAGGAGATACGCAGTATTTT. This sequence encodes CASSVGSGIGDTQYF.

V and J are TRBV11-2 and TRBJ1-4; perhaps TRBD1 as D (5 bases). Germline values: CDR1 SGHAT, CDR2 FQNNGV. V was shortened by 4 bases and J by 4 bases, with 10 bases between the two germline ends. This CDR3 contains 14 residues. The CDR3 DNA reads as TGTGCCAGCAGCTACGGGGGAGGTAATGAAAAACTGTTTTTT. Encoded protein: CASSYGGGNEKLFF.

The chain is built from TRBV27 and TRBJ2-7; 10 bases are shared with TRBD1. J lost 0 bases, V lost 5 bases, and 4 bases had no gene match. The V gene's germline CDR1 is MNHEY and CDR2 SMNVEV (reference sequence). The CDR3 has 15 residues. CDR3 bases: TGTGCCAGCAGTGGGGGGACAGGGGTCTCCTACGAGCAGTACTTC. It encodes CASSGGTGVSYEQYF.

This chain uses TRBV11-2 with TRBJ1-3; D gene ambiguous. V was trimmed by 2 bases and J by 3 bases, leaving 5 bases between them. The germline V gene encodes CDR1 SGHAT and CDR2 FQNNGV. This CDR3 region has 13 residues. The CDR3 region has the DNA TGTGCCAGCAGCTTATCCAGTGGAAACACCATATATTTT. Its translation: CASSLSSGNTIYF.

The rearrangement links TRBV6-1 to TRBJ2-7, with D tentatively TRBD2 (6 bases). Germline V gene sequence: CDR1 MNHNS, CDR2 SASEGT. This CDR3 has 14 residues. Trimming shortened V by 2 bases and J by 7 bases, and 15 bases separated the two germline ends. CDR3 in amino acids: CASSEIAGKREQYF. The CDR3 nucleotides are TGTGCCAGCAGTGAAATTGCGGGGAAACGGGAGCAGTACTTC.

J is TRBJ2-5 and V is TRBV6-5; perhaps TRBD2 as D (5 bases). Trimming left V 5 bases short and J 5 bases short, with 18 bases between. The germline V gene has CDR1 MNHEY and CDR2 SVGAGI. The CDR3 contains 15 residues. The DNA of the CDR3 is TGTGCCAGCAGTCCCCTGCGGGTTCGAGTTGAGACCCAGTACTTC. The encoded protein is CASSPLRVRVETQYF.